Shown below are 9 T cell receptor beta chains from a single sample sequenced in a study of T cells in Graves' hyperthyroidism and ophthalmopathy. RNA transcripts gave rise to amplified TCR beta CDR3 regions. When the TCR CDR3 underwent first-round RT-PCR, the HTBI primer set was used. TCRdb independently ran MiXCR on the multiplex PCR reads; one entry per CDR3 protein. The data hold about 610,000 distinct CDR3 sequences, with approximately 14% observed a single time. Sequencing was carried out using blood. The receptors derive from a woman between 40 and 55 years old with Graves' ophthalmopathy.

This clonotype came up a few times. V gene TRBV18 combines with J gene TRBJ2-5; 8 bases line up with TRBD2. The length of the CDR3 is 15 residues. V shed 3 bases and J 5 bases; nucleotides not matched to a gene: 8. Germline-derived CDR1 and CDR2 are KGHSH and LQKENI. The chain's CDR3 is CASSPASGSTETQYF. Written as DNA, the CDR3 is TGTGCCAGCTCACCGGCCAGCGGGAGCACGGAGACCCAGTACTTC.

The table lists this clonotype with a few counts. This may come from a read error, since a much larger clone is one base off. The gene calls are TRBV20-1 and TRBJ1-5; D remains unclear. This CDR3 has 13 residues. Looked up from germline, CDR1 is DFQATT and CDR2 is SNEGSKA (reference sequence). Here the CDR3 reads CSARKDRNHPQHF. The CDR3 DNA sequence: TGCAGTGCTAGAAAGGACCGCAATCATCCCCAGCATTTT.

The CDR3 region is CASSYDRGELYGYTF. In DNA, the CDR3 is TGCGCCAGCAGCTATGACAGGGGTGAATTGTATGGCTACACCTTC. The chain recombines TRBV5-1 with TRBJ1-2, with 8 positions matching TRBD1. This CDR3 spans 15 amino acids. Germline CDR1 reads SGHRS; CDR2 reads YFSETQ. V gave up 3 bases and J gave up 5 bases; unmatched junction bases: 9.

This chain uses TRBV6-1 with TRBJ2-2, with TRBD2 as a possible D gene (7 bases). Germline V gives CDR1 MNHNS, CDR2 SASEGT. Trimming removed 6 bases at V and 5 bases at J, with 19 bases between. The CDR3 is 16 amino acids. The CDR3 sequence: CASSPVGGLGTGELFF. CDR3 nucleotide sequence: TGTGCCAGCAGCCCTGTGGGGGGGCTTGGGACCGGGGAGCTGTTTTTT.

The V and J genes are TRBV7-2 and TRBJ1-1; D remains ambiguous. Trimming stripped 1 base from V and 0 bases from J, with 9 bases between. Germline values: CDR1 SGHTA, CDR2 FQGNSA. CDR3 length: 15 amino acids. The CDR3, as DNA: TGTGCCAGCAGCTTAGTGGCAGCAATGAACACTGAAGCTTTCTTT. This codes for CASSLVAAMNTEAFF.

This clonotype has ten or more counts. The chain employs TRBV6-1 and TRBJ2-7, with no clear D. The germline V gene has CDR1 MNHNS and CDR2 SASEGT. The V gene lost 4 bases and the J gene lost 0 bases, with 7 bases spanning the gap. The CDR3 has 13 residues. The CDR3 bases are TGTGCCAGCAGTGGGCCCACCTCCTACGAGCAGTACTTC. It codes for CASSGPTSYEQYF.

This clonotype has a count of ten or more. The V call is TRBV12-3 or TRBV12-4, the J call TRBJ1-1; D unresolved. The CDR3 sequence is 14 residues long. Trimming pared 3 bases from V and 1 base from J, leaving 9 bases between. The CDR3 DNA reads TGTGCCAGCAGTTTCACCGGTAGGAACACTGAAGCTTTCTTT. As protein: CASSFTGRNTEAFF.

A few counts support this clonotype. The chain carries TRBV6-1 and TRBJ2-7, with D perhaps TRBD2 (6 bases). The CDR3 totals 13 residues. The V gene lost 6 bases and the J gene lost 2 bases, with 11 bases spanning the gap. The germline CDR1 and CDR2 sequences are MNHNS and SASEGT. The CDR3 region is CASSPGEAYEQYF. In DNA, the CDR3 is TGTGCCAGCAGCCCGGGGGAGGCCTACGAGCAGTACTTC.

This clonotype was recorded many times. As DNA, the CDR3 is TGCAGCCTACAGGGATCATCCTACGAGCAGTACTTC. This gives the protein CSLQGSSYEQYF. This sequence joins TRBV20-1 and TRBJ2-7; TRBD1 might be the D (6 bases). The CDR3 is 12 amino acids. The V gene's germline CDR1 is DFQATT and CDR2 SNEGSKA (reference sequence).